This TCR beta chain was sequenced during a study of blood T cell repertoires in COVID-19. Overall study: The samples span acute and convalescent COVID-19 from the United States, Italy and Spain. T cells, B-cell-depleted T cells, or PBMCs supplied cDNA or gDNA.

Source study methods: Amplification with reference gene primers provided the estimates of nucleated cell counts. Some clones are missing from TCRdb's copy, which holds only in-frame ones; the method was immunoSEQ multiplex PCR. V, J and clone size are taken as reported in that table, and D and trimming were inferred from the DNA itself. This sample has hundreds of thousands of clones, with more than 75% found just once. The CDR3 runs 13 residues. Between the trimmed V and J ends, which lost 5 bases and 6 bases, there was a span of 11 bases. Germline assignment: CDR1 KGHSH and CDR2 LQKENI. Seattle patients were enrolled while actively infected and followed longitudinally.

This sequence was found in a man aged 45-65 years with COVID-19, enrolled during active disease. This rearrangement joins TRBV18 to TRBJ1-3; D possibly corresponds to TRBD1 (5 bases). The sequenced material came from peripheral blood. Here the CDR3 reads CASSTGPENTIYF. The DNA for the CDR3 is TGTGCCAGCTCAACAGGACCAGAAAACACCATATATTTT. Full variable domain (outside the CDR3, taken from reference TRBV18 and TRBJ1-3): NAGVMQNPRHLVRRRGQEARLRCSPMKGHSHVYWYRQLPEEGLKFMVYLQKENIIDESGMPKERFSAEFPKEGPSILRIQQVVRGDSAAYFCASSTGPENTIYFGEGSWLTVV.